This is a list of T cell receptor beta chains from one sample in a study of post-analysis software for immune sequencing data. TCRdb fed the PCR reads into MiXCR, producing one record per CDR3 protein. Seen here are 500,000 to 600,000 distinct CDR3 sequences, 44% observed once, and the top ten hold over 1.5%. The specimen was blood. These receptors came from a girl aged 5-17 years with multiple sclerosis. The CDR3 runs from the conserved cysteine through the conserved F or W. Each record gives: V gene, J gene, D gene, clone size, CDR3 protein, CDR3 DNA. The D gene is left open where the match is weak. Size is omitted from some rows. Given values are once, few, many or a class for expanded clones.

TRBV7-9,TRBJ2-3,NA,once,CASSLFRTDTQYF,TGTGCCAGCAGCTTATTCCGCACAGATACGCAGTATTTT
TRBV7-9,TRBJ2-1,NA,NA,CASSVGLFNEQFF,TGTGCCAGCAGCGTGGGCCTTTTCAATGAGCAGTTCTTC
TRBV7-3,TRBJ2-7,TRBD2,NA,CASSPTGPGAGGNYEQYF,TGTGCCAGCAGCCCAACCGGGCCCGGAGCGGGGGGTAATTACGAGCAGTACTTC
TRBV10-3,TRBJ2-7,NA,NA,CAISESRAGHEQYF,TGTGCCATCAGTGAGTCGCGCGCGGGCCACGAGCAGTACTTC
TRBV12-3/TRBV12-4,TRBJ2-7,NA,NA,CASTLGSYEQYF,TGTGCCAGCACCCTAGGCTCCTACGAGCAGTACTTC
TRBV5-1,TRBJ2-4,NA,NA,CASLGIKNIQYF,TGCGCCAGCTTGGGGATTAAAAACATTCAGTACTTC
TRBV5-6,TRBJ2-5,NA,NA,CASSPRDPRWSETQYF,TGTGCCAGCAGCCCCCGGGACCCCCGTTGGTCGGAGACCCAGTACTTC
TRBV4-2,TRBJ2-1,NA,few,CASSQDGQPNEQFF,TGTGCCAGCAGCCAAGATGGTCAGCCGAATGAGCAGTTCTTC
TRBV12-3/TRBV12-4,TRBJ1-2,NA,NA,CASSSQDLGGYTF,TGTGCCAGCAGTTCTCAGGACCTGGGAGGCTACACCTTC
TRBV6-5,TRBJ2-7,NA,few,CASSYDRFTYEQYF,TGTGCCAGCAGTTATGACAGGTTCACCTACGAGCAGTACTTC
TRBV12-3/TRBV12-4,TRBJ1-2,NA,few,CASSFDMADGYTF,TGTGCCAGCAGTTTCGACATGGCAGATGGCTACACCTTC
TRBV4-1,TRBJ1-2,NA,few,CASSQDGVGGYTF,TGCGCCAGCAGCCAAGATGGGGTAGGGGGCTACACCTTC
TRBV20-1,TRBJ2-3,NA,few,CSAGEGLADTQYF,TGCAGTGCCGGGGAAGGGTTAGCAGATACGCAGTATTTT
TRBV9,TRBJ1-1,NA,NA,CASSVGVGAAPTEAFF,TGTGCCAGCAGCGTGGGAGTGGGGGCCGCACCCACTGAAGCTTTCTTT
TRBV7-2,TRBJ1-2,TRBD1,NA,CASSLVVGQVYGYTF,TGTGCCAGCAGCTTAGTCGTCGGACAGGTCTATGGCTACACCTTC
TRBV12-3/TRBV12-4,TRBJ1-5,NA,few,CASRSRGSNQPQHF,TGTGCCAGCAGGTCCCGAGGGAGCAATCAGCCCCAGCATTTT
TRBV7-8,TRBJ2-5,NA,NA,CASSLANGRYVQETQYF,TGTGCCAGCAGCTTAGCGAACGGGCGTTACGTCCAAGAGACCCAGTACTTC
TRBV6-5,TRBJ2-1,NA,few,CASSYNMRRTDLGNEQFF,TGTGCCAGCAGTTACAATATGAGGCGGACGGACCTGGGCAATGAGCAGTTCTTC
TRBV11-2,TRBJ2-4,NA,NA,CASSLFRALAKNIQYF,TGTGCCAGCAGCTTATTCCGTGCTCTAGCCAAAAACATTCAGTACTTC
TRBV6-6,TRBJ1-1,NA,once,CAIGGSQNTEAFF,TGTGCCATCGGCGGGTCCCAGAACACTGAAGCTTTCTTT
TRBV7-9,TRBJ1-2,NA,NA,CASSPQVVYGYTF,TGTGCCAGCAGCCCCCAGGTGGTCTATGGCTACACCTTC
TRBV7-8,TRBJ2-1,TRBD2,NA,CASSPVRGSHNEQFF,TGTGCCAGCAGCCCGGTGCGGGGGTCACACAATGAGCAGTTCTTC
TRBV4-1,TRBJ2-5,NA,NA,CASSPKGAVEFEQYF,TGCGCCAGCAGCCCCAAAGGGGCCGTGGAGTTTGAGCAGTACTTC
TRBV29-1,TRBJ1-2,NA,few,CSVEDGPSWGSTF,TGCAGCGTTGAAGATGGACCGAGCTGGGGCTCCACCTTC
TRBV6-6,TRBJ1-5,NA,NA,CASRAGGGGQPQHF,TGTGCCAGCCGGGCGGGGGGTGGGGGTCAGCCCCAGCATTTT
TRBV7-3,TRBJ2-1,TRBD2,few,CASSEAGGGNEQFF,TGTGCCAGCAGCGAAGCGGGGGGGGGTAATGAGCAGTTCTTC
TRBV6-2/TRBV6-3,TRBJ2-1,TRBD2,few,CASSPRTSGIVNEQFF,TGTGCCAGCAGTCCCCGGACTAGCGGGATAGTTAATGAGCAGTTCTTC
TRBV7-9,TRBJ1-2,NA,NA,CASSLEGTPTPYNYGYTF,TGTGCCAGCAGCTTAGAAGGGACTCCCACCCCTTATAACTATGGCTACACCTTC
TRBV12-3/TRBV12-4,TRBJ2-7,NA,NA,CANKKDSPEQYF,TGTGCCAACAAGAAGGATTCTCCCGAGCAGTACTTC
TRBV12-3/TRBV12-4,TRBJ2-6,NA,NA,CASSLGYGANVLTF,TGTGCCAGCAGTTTAGGGTACGGGGCCAACGTCCTGACTTTC
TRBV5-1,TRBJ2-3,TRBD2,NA,CASSVLGGATDTQYF,TGCGCCAGCAGCGTGCTCGGGGGGGCGACAGATACGCAGTATTTT
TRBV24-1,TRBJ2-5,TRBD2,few,CATAGTSGFQETQYF,TGTGCCACAGCCGGGACTAGCGGATTTCAAGAGACCCAGTACTTC
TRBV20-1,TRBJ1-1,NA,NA,CSAIRGRSTEAFF,TGCAGTGCCATAAGGGGACGTAGCACTGAAGCTTTCTTT
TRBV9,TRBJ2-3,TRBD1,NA,CASSVRDREGNTQYF,TGTGCCAGCAGCGTCCGGGACAGGGAAGGAAATACGCAGTATTTT
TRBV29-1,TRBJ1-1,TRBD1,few,CSVAALPGQQNTEAFF,TGCAGCGTGGCGGCTCTTCCGGGACAGCAGAACACTGAAGCTTTCTTT
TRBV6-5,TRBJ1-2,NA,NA,CASSYHTALRAGSYGYTF,TGTGCCAGCAGTTACCACACGGCGCTTAGGGCGGGATCCTATGGCTACACCTTC
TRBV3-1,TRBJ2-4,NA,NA,CASSGRTPRAQYF,TGTGCCAGCAGCGGTCGGACCCCAAGGGCGCAGTACTTC
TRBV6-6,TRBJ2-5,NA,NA,CASSQKKPSQETQYF,TGTGCCAGCAGTCAAAAGAAACCTTCCCAGGAGACCCAGTACTTC
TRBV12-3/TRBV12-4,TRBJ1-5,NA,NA,CASSFEPWRQPQHF,TGTGCCAGCAGTTTCGAGCCCTGGCGACAGCCCCAGCATTTT